This T cell receptor (beta chain) appears in the sequencing data of a study of T-cell reconstitution after alpha-beta-depleted transplantation in children (dated by TCRdb to 2015 to 2016). General notes on the study: Using TCR repertoire profiling, the study followed T-cell immune reconstitution in a quantitative way in children after TCRalphabeta/CD19-depleted allogeneic hematopoietic cell transplantation.

Libraries were constructed by PCR. Data came from an Illumina HiSeq 2500. Molecular barcoding was employed in the preparation of TCR libraries, with unique molecular identifiers being used to normalize TCRbeta repertoire quantification. TCRdb trimmed the raw reads at Q25, called clones with MiXCR and kept productive beta chains. Each CDR3 protein gets just one entry, which takes the most common genes and DNA from the rows behind it. This sample comprises some 200,000 distinct CDR3 sequences, 9.7% of them detected only once. The ten top clones hold approximately 4.7% of the sample. The germline V gene encodes CDR1 MDHEN and CDR2 SYDVKM. The V end loses 5 bases and the J end loses 4 bases, and a stretch of 16 bases separates them. Including cysteine and phenylalanine, the CDR3 has 15 amino acids. CDR3 DNA is the only sequence kept; it has 45 bases, read in frame from the first base. This clonotype was counted ten times or more. The clone's antigen remains unknown. The sample holds no much larger clone one base away, and base qualities are not on file.

This clonotype was obtained from a human donor who donated a stem cell graft to a child with SCID. The chain is made from TRBV28 and TRBJ2-3, with a weak D call of TRBD2 (6 bases match). This specimen consisted of PBMCs from the stem cell graft donor, obtained from the stem cell graft. The sequenced DNA: TGTGCCAGCAGTCCGGGGGTCGGAGTGCCAGATACGCAGTATTTT. This encodes CASSPGVGVPDTQYF. Full variable domain (CDR3 extended with the reference TRBV28 and TRBJ2-3 proteins): DVKVTQSSRYLVKRTGEKVFLECVQDMDHENMFWYRQDPGLGLRLIYFSYDVKMKEKGDIPEGYSVSREKKERFSLILESASTNQTSMYLCASSPGVGVPDTQYFGPGTRLTVL.